Shown below are 5 T cell receptor beta chains from a single sample sequenced in a study of identical twins (dated by TCRdb to the mid-2010s). The library was generated by 5' RACE. For sequencing, an Illumina HiSeq 2000 was employed. TCRdb's own reprocessing of the public reads used fastp at Q25 and MiXCR and kept productive beta chains. For every CDR3 protein sequence, its rows merge into one entry that carries the most common genes and DNA. Within this sample are more than 1.5 million distinct CDR3 sequences, with less than 35% of them counted one time only. The ten top clones hold about 0.27% of the sample. The sample was cord blood. These receptors all come from a newborn girl in good health.

The chain recombines TRBV4-2 with TRBJ2-5; 7 bases fit TRBD1. Germline V CDR1 and CDR2: LGHNA, YNFKEQ. This CDR3 has 13 residues. The ends lost 0 bases at V and 7 bases at J; junction bases unmatched: 2. The CDR3 reads CASSQERQGTQYF. CDR3 in DNA: TGTGCCAGCAGCCAAGAACGACAGGGGACCCAGTACTTC.

There are a few counts of this clonotype. CDR3 residues: CASSFRTSLNEQFF. CDR3 coding DNA: TGTGCCAGCAGCTTCCGGACCAGCCTAAATGAGCAGTTCTTC. The rearrangement joins TRBV7-9 to TRBJ2-1, with D unclear. The germline gives CDR1 SEHNR, CDR2 FQNEAQ (reference sequence). Trimming took 3 bases from V and 7 from J, leaving 13 bases between them. This CDR3 contains 14 residues.

The CDR3 spells CASSQRRAKNIQYF. In DNA form, the CDR3 reads TGTGCCAGCAGCCAACGACGGGCCAAAAACATTCAGTACTTC. The chain couples TRBV3-1 to TRBJ2-4; D is undetermined. Germline CDR1 LGHDT, CDR2 YNNKEL (reference sequence). This CDR3 is 14 amino acids long. With 2 bases removed from V and 1 base from J, the gap between germline ends came to 6 bases.

This clonotype has only a few counts. This chain links TRBV6-5 with TRBJ2-4, with 8 bases lining up with TRBD2. Germline V gives CDR1 MNHEY, CDR2 SVGAGI. This CDR3 comprises 17 residues. J was trimmed by 4 bases and V by 7 bases; bases with no gene match: 15. The CDR3 reads CASTYLGAGESKNIQYF. CDR3 nucleotides: TGTGCCAGCACCTACTTAGGAGCGGGAGAATCTAAAAACATTCAGTACTTC.

The J gene is TRBJ1-1, the V gene TRBV20-1; no firm D call. CDR3 size: 14 residues. V lost 2 bases to trimming and J lost 2 bases, with 12 bases between them. The germline CDR1 and CDR2 sequences are DFQATT and SNEGSKA (reference sequence). The CDR3 DNA follows: TGCAGTGCTAGACCCCACGGATTAAACACTGAAGCTTTCTTT. Protein product: CSARPHGLNTEAFF.